These 5 T cell receptor beta chains came from one sample sequenced in a study of blood T cell repertoires in COVID-19. Method: immunoSEQ multiplex PCR; TCRdb's copy keeps in-frame clones and lacks some. The data show tens of thousands of clones, with around four fifths seen just once and 8.5% to 10% held by the top ten. The specimen sequenced was peripheral blood. These receptors were taken from a woman aged 45-65 years with acute or convalescent COVID-19.

About this clone: The same CDR3 arises from other DNA sequences in this sample as well. The chain employs TRBV5-1 and TRBJ1-3; 10 bases agree with TRBD1. With 0 bases clipped from V and 2 bases from J, the junction kept 2 bases outside the gene matches. Germline V gene sequence: CDR1 SGHRS, CDR2 YFSETQ. The CDR3 contains 16 residues. The CDR3 nucleotides read TGCGCCAGCAGCTTGGAAGGGACAGGGGCTGGAAACACCATATATTTT. It codes for CASSLEGTGAGNTIYF.

V is TRBV7-9 and J is TRBJ1-4; no clear D. CDR1 SEHNR and CDR2 FQNEAQ come from the germline V gene (reference sequence). CDR3 length: 15 amino acids. V shed 3 bases and J shed 0 bases, with 8 bases lying between them. CDR3 DNA sequence: TGTGCCAGCAGCTTGGACGGGACAACTAATGAAAAACTGTTTTTT. This encodes CASSLDGTTNEKLFF.

V and J are TRBV11-2 and TRBJ1-1; D may be TRBD1 (5 bases). Germline V lookup: CDR1 SGHAT, CDR2 FQNNGV. The CDR3 runs to 15 residues. V was pared by 5 bases and J by 4 bases, with 17 bases between. The CDR3 sequence: CASSPRTREGTEAFF. The CDR3 DNA is TGTGCCAGCAGCCCCCGGACAAGGGAGGGCACTGAAGCTTTCTTT.

The chain has TRBV6-5 and TRBJ2-5; 13 bases map to TRBD2. This CDR3 comprises 14 residues. Germline assignment: CDR1 MNHEY and CDR2 SVGAGI. Trimming at V came to 7 bases and at J to 4 bases, leaving 3 bases not matched to a gene. This CDR3 is CASMGLAGRETQYF. The CDR3 DNA is TGTGCCAGCATGGGACTAGCGGGGAGAGAGACCCAGTACTTC.

In this sample, this clone turned up a few times. The chain uses TRBV15 and TRBJ2-3; a possible D gene is TRBD2 (5 bases). The V gene lost 3 bases and the J gene lost 5 bases, with 12 bases spanning the gap. Germline-derived CDR1 and CDR2 are LNHNV and YYDKDF (reference sequence). The CDR3 extends over 14 amino acids. CDR3 amino acids: CATSREGSVDTQYF. In nucleotides, the CDR3 is TGTGCCACCAGCAGGGAAGGGAGCGTAGATACGCAGTATTTT.